This T cell receptor beta chain was obtained from a study of shared clonotypes between healthy human individuals. Study-level points and caveats: Compared with memory subsets, naive subsets generally had larger estimated richness.

Cells designated naive CD8 were CD45RO-negative and were positively selected for CCR7, with terminally differentiated effector memory CD45RA+ cells excluded. Profiled with immunoSEQ multiplex PCR; TCRdb holds only in-frame clones, not every one. This table has some 2.1 million clones, about 94% appearing once. Trimming took 3 bases from V and 0 from J, leaving 12 bases between them. The CDR3 spans 15 residues. Germline V gene data show CDR1 as SNHLY and CDR2 as FYNNEI. About this clone: The antigen is unknown.

The chain couples TRBV2 to TRBJ2-7; the D gene is possibly TRBD2 (5 bases). This clonotype was obtained from a man aged 18 to 30 in good health. The specimen sequenced was naive CD8+ T cells sorted from blood. The CDR3 protein is CASSEGPGSSYEQYF. The CDR3 coding sequence is TGTGCCAGCAGTGAGGGCCCGGGGAGCTCCTACGAGCAGTACTTC.